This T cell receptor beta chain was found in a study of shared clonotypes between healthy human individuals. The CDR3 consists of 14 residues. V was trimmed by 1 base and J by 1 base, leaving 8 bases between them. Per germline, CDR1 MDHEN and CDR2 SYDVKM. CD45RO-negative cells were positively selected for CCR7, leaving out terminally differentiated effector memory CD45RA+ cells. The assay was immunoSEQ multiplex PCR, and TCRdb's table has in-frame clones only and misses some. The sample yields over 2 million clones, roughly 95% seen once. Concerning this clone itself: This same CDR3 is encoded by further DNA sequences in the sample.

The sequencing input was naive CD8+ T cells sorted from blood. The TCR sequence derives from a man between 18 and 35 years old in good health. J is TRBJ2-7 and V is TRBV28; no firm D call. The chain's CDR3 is CASSLSGDSYEQYF. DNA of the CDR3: TGTGCCAGCAGTTTATCCGGAGATTCCTACGAGCAGTACTTC.